This T cell receptor beta chain was captured in a study of cytomegalovirus exposure and HLA in healthy donors (dated by TCRdb to the late 2010s). About the study as a whole: An earlier analysis of more than 550 of the donors reported 276 Gb of sequence data and 95 million to 130 million unique TCR beta sequences obtained from roughly 180 million T cells. Both class I and class II loci were covered by HLA typing, at four-digit resolution. Genome-wide SNP genotypes for about 55% of the roughly 670 donors were used in a later genetic analysis, which treated that subset as a discovery cohort. The aim of the study was to test whether cataloging public T cell receptors could identify signatures of past pathogen exposure. Of the 398 genotyped donors, 70% to 90% were placed in the genetic ancestry cluster associated with self-reported Caucasian donors. High-throughput TCR immunosequencing, statistical association of individual TCRs with disease status, and machine learning were combined to predict cytomegalovirus infection status. In an earlier analysis of 500 to 650 of the donors, high-throughput TCR beta sequencing was used to judge whether each TCR beta V gene segment behaved as functional or pseudogenic. An early release covering about 600 HLA-typed donors comprised 250 to 350 gigabases of sequencing data and roughly 86 million unique TCR sequences. Four to six DR-DQ haplotypes were handled as single units for association and clustering, since linkage in the cohort was strong. In the later analysis, no new phenotypic data were used to find candidate immune exposures; instead, reliance was placed on TCR beta sequences and their occurrence across donors. Alongside the repertoire data, information on donor age, sex, ethnicity and CMV serostatus was compiled. All discovery cohort repertoires had been generated using a single sequencing platform. A separate validation cohort of about 110 different subjects was used in addition to the approximately 700-subject first cohort. Across approximately 400 genotyped donors of the cohort, an average of approximately 200,000 unique TCR beta nucleotide sequences per donor were sequenced, and roughly a sixth of those sequences were non-productive. In a later analysis, previously published TCR beta repertoires from 666 donors were re-analyzed and high-resolution HLA genotyping was added so that TCR occurrence patterns could be studied. Using immunosequencing, the study profiled T cell repertoires from some 670 subjects and related those repertoires to cytomegalovirus serostatus. The number of donors typed differed by locus, with 629-630 for A, B, C, DRB1 and DQB1, around 520 for DQA1, about 610 for DPA1, and under 490 for DPB1. The investigation overall reported the following: In the study, 164 TCR beta chains were listed as associated with cytomegalovirus. This cohort had only TCR beta chains sequenced, and the lack of alpha or paired-chain data limited which features could be detected. According to a later analysis, TCR association rates differed among HLA loci, with DRB1 alleles showing the most associated TCRs and HLA-C alleles showing the fewest. In an earlier analysis of roughly 500 of the donors, most TCR beta V segments appeared in productive rearrangements about 87% or about 30% of the time, broadly matching IMGT annotations. In both the original and validation cohorts, the classifier was reported to diagnose cytomegalovirus status with high specificity and sensitivity. While some public TCRs were present in many individuals, most TCR sequences turned up only very rarely across donors. A later analysis associated about 17,000 TCR beta sequences with specific HLA alleles at a false discovery rate of 0.05. The only immune exposure information available for the cohort was CMV serostatus. A further reported finding was that TCR beta sequences accurately predicted the HLA-A and HLA-B alleles for most subjects in the first cohort. Because counts were too low, about 18 rarely observed V segments, including chromosome 9 orphons, were excluded from the earlier analysis of fewer than 650 of the donors. In vitro tests confirmed that a few of the cytomegalovirus-associated TCR beta chains recognize cytomegalovirus antigens. According to a later analysis, most CMV-associated TCR beta chains appeared to be HLA-restricted, and the HLA associations seemed to be driven largely by CMV exposure. The presence/absence analyses assumed that sequencing depth was roughly uniform across donors, and that assumption may not be true. In a later analysis, several top co-occurrence clusters were reported to appear linked to parvovirus B19, influenza, CMV and Epstein-Barr virus. Because HLA typing was unavailable for some donors at each locus, only the typed subset was used in association tests. In a later genetic analysis, a missense DCLRE1C variant was associated with V-gene and J-gene trimming of TCR beta chains, and the association was replicated in an independent cohort. Because the 87-base-pair reads could not distinguish some IMGT-functional V segments, including TRBV6-2 and TRBV6-3, those segments were excluded. Linkage disequilibrium might explain the correlated functional status among segregating V segments, but an unknown experimental factor could not be excluded. It was suggested by the authors that the approach could potentially be generalized to other disease states and immunological phenotypes. In a later analysis, HLA-associated TCR beta chains showed more clonal expansion and lower generation probabilities than non-associated chains that were equally common. The sequencing pipeline was judged likely to have produced a cluster of highly shared sequence variants as a technical artifact. When HLA alleles, especially DR and DQ, strongly co-occurred, attributing TCR associations to individual alleles was difficult. A later genetic analysis reported fewer N-insertions in productive TCRs among donors in an Asian-associated ancestry cluster than the roughly 700-donor mean.

The cohort was made up of 500 to 800 healthy bone marrow donors. At the time of sampling, every cohort member was nominally healthy, though immune exposures that went unrecorded were likely present. The donor was CMV seropositive and belonged to the group of around 300 seropositive cohort members. A peripheral blood sample was collected from each donor, and TCR beta sequencing was performed on peripheral blood mononuclear cells. The Qiagen DNeasy Blood Extraction Kit was used to extract genomic DNA from the blood cell samples. This clone was picked up a small number of times. It lacks a known antigen. No clone much larger than this one lies a single base away; base qualities are absent. Receptor libraries were prepared by the immunoSEQ multiplex PCR assay. For the multiplex PCR, a mixture combining 60 forward primers for TCR Vbeta segments and 13 reverse primers for TCR Jbeta segments was used. The CDR3 region of rearranged TCR beta genes was amplified from genomic DNA by a multiplex PCR assay. The amplified TCR beta libraries were sequenced on the Illumina HiSeq System as 87-base-pair reads. The authors' analysis ran thus. In a later analysis, tens of millions of unique TCR beta chains were counted across the roughly 670 repertoires, and some 10 million of these chains were shared by at least two donors. A nearest-neighbor algorithm error-corrected the raw reads and collapsed the reads into unique sequences, merging closely related sequences to remove PCR and sequencing errors. CDR3 sequences were aligned to IMGT reference sequences to assign V, D and J gene segments. Each retained sequence needed at least a six-nucleotide match to both a V gene segment and a J gene segment. Rearrangements were classified as productive when the CDR3 lacked stop codons and remained in frame with V and J, and all other rearrangements were classified as non-productive. Following IMGT convention, CDR3 was defined as the stretch from the second conserved V-encoded cysteine to the conserved J-encoded phenylalanine. Sequences without an unambiguous match to a single V gene segment were excluded from the earlier analysis of about 640 of the donors. An earlier analysis of some 500 of the donors classified V segments as functional when productive rearrangements were above 56.7% and as segregating when the standard deviation between donors was above 5%. A statistical classification framework was built for diagnosing cytomegalovirus status from the catalog of TCR beta chain sequences. In a later analysis, V and J genes were assigned by comparing TCR nucleotide sequences against IMGT/GENE-DB human TR gene sequences. The TCRdist pipeline was used in a later analysis to assign CDR3 sequences and most-parsimonious VDJ recombination scenarios. In a later analysis, every TCR beta chain was defined by the combination of its CDR3 amino acid sequence and its V-gene family, and reads without a unique V-gene family were dropped. In a later analysis, some 600 highly shared, low-generation-probability nucleotide sequences were removed to address suspected cross-contamination and a sequencing artifact. In a later analysis, a clonal expansion index was calculated for each public chain from normalized within-repertoire ranks of inferred template counts. Generation probabilities in a later analysis came from a VDJ recombination model fitted to out-of-frame rearrangements, and those results were checked against IGoR. Hypergeometric tests were used in a later analysis to score TCR-TCR, TCR-HLA and TCR-CMV co-occurrence, with a repertoire-size bias correction applied to the TCR pairs. In a later analysis, false discovery rates were estimated by permuting HLA or CMV assignments 20 times. In a later analysis, co-occurring TCRs were grouped using DBSCAN, and TCRdist sequence similarity was added for clustering within HLA-allele-positive subsets. Repertoires with fewer than 30,000 or more than 120,000 public chains were left out of co-occurrence clustering, as were several repertoires with anomalous nucleotide sharing. TCRdb provides this immuneACCESS table in a form limited to in-frame rearrangements. Some clones are lacking; in checked studies, under half of them reflect an unresolved V gene, and why the rest are absent is not known. D and trimming were read from the DNA, whereas the V and J calls and clone size are those reported in that table. Across this sample there are about 96,000 clones, with 60% to 80% seen only once. Of the sample, roughly 7.3% is held by the ten largest clones.

The germline V and J ends show losses of 4 bases and 4 bases respectively, and no gene match explains 5 bases of the junction. Measured from the cysteine to the phenylalanine, the CDR3 is 14 residues long. Of the read, only the CDR3 DNA is kept; its 42 bases are in frame from base 1. Reading the germline V gene gives CDR1 SGHTA and CDR2 FQGNSA. The rearrangement combines TRBV7-2 with TRBJ1-1; 8 middle bases align to TRBD1. The specimen sequenced was PBMCs. The source is a man between 45 and 60 years old in good health and CMV-seropositive. The nucleotide sequence reads as follows: TGTGCCAGCAGCTCGGACAGGGTAAGCACTGAAGCTTTCTTT. This sequence encodes CASSSDRVSTEAFF.